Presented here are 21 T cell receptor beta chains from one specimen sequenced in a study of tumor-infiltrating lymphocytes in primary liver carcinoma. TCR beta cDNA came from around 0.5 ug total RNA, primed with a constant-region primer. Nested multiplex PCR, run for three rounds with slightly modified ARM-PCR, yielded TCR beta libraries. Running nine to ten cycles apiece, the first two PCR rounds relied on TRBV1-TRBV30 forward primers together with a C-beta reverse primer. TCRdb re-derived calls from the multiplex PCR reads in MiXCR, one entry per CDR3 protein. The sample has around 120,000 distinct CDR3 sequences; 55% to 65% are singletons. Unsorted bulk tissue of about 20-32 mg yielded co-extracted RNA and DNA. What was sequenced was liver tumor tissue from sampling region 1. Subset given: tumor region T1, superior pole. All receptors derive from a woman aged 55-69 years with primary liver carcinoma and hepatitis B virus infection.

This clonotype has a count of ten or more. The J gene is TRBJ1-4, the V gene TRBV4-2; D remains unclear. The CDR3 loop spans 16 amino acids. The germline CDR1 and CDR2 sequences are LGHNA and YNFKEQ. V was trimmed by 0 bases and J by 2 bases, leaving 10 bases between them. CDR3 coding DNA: TGTGCCAGCAGCCAAGATGCCCGGGCTACTAATGAAAAACTGTTTTTT. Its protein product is CASSQDARATNEKLFF.

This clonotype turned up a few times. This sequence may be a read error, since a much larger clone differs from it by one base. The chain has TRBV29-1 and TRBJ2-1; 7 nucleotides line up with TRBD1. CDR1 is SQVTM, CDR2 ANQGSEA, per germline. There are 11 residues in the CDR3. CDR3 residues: CSVDRYSEQFF. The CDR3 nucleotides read TGCAGCGTGGACAGGTACAGTGAGCAGTTCTTC.

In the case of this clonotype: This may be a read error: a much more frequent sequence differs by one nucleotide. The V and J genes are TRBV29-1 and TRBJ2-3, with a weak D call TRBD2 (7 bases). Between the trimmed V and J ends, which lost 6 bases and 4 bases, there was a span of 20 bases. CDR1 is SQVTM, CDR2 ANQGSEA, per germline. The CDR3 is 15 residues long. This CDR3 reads CSVSGKGGHSDTQYF. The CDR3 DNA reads TGCAGCGTCTCGGGGAAGGGGGGGCATTCAGATACGCAGTATTTT.

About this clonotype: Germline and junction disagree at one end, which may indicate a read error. CDR3 amino acids: CASSFGTENEHFF. In DNA form, the CDR3 reads TGTGCCAGCAGCTTCGGGACCGAGAATGAGCATTTCTTC. This chain uses TRBV11-1 with TRBJ2-1; D tentatively reads TRBD1 or TRBD2 (5 bases each). CDR1 and CDR2 from the germline V gene are SGHAT and FQDESV (reference sequence). The CDR3 has 13 residues.

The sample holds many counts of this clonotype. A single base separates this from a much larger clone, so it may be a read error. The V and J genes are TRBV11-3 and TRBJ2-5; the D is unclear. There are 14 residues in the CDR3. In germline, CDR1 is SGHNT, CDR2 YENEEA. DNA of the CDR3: TGTGCCGGCAGCCAGACGGCTACTGTGGGGACCCAGTACTTC. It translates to CAGSQTATVGTQYF.

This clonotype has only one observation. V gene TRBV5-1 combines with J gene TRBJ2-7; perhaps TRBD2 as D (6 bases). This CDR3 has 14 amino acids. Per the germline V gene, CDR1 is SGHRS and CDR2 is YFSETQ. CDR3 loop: CASGLAGTPYEQYF. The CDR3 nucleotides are TGCGCAAGCGGCTTGGCGGGGACCCCCTACGAGCAGTACTTC.

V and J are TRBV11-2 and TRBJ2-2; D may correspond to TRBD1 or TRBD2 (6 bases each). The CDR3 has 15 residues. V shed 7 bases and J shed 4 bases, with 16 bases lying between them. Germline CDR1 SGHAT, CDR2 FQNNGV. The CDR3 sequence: CASNLGGTRTGELFF. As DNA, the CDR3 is TGTGCCAGCAATTTAGGAGGGACACGCACCGGGGAGCTGTTTTTT.

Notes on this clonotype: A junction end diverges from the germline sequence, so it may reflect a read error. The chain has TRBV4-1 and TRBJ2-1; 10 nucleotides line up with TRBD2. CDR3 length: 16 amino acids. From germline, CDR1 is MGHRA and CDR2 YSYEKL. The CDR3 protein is CVSSQETSGHVNEQFF. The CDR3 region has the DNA TGCGTCAGCAGCCAAGAGACTAGCGGGCATGTCAATGAGCAGTTCTTC.

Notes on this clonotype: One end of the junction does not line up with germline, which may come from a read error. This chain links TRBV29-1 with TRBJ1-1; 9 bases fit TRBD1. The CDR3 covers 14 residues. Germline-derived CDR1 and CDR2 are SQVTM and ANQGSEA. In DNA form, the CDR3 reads TGCAGCGTTCTTACTGGGACAGGGAACAGTGAAGCTTTCTTT. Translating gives CSVLTGTGNSEAFF.

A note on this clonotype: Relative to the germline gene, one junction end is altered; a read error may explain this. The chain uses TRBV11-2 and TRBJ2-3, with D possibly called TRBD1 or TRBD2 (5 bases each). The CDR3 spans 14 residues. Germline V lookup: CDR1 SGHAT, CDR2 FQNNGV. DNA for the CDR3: TGTGCCAGCAGTTTAATTGGGAGCACAGGTACGCAGTATTTT. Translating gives CASSLIGSTGTQYF.

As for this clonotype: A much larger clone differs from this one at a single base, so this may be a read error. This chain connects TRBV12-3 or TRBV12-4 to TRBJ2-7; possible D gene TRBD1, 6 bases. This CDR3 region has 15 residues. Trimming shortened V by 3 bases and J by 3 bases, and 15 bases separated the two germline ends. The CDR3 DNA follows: TGTGCCAGCAGTTTGAAGGGACAAGTAATCTACGAGCAGTACTTC. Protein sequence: CASSLKGQVIYEQYF.

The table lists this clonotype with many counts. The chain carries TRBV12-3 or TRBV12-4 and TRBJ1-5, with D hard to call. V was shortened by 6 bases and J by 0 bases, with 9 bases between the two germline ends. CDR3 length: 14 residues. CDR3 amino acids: CASSSGLSNQPQHF. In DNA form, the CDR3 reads TGTGCCAGCAGCTCCGGACTTAGCAATCAGCCCCAGCATTTT.

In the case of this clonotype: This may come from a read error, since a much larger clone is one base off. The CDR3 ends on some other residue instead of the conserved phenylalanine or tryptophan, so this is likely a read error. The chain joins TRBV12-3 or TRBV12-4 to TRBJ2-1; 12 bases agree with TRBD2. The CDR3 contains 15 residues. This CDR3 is CASSLAGGSRDEQFL. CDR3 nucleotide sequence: TGTGCCAGCAGTCTAGCGGGAGGGTCCCGGGATGAGCAGTTCCTC.

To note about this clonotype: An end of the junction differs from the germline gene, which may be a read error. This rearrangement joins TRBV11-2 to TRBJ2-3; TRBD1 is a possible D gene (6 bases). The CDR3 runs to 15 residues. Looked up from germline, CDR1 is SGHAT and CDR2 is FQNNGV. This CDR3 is CAISSGHLSIDTQYF. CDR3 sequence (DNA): TGTGCCATCAGCTCGGGACACCTTAGCATAGATACGCAGTATTTT. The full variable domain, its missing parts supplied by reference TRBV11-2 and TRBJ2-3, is EAGVAQSPRYKIIEKRQSVAFWCNPISGHATLYWYQQILGQGPKLLIQFQNNGVVDDSQLPKDRFSAERLKGVDSTLKIQPAKLEDSAVYLCAISSGHLSIDTQYFGPGTRLTVL.

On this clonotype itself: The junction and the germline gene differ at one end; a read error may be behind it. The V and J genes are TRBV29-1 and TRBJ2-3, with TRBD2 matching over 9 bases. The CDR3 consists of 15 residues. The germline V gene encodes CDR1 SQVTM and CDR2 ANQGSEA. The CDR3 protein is CSVPGLAGGSDTRYF. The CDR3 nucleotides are TGCAGCGTTCCGGGACTAGCTGGAGGATCAGATACGCGGTATTTT.

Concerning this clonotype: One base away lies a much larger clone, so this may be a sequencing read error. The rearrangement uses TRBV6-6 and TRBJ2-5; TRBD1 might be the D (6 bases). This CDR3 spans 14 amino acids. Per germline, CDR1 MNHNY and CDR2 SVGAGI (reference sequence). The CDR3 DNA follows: TGTGCCAGCAGCCTAACCGGGACACAAGGGACCCAGTACTTC. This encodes CASSLTGTQGTQYF.

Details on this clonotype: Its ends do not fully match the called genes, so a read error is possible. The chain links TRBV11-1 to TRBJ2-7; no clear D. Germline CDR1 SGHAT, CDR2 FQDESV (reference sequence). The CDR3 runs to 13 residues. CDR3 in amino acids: CANSPRTDHEQYF. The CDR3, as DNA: TGTGCCAACAGCCCAAGGACGGACCACGAGCAGTACTTC.

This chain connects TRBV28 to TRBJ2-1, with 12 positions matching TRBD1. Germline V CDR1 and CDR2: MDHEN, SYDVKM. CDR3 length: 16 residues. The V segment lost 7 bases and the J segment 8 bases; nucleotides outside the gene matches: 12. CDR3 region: CASTVAGTGGRDEQFF. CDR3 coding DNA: TGTGCCAGCACCGTTGCGGGGACAGGGGGCCGAGATGAGCAGTTCTTC.

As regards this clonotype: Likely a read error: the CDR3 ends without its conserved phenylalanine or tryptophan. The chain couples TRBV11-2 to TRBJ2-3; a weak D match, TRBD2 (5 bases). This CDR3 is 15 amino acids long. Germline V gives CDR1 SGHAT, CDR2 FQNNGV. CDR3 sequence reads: CAGSPFGSGTDTQYS. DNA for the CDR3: TGTGCCGGCAGCCCATTTGGGAGTGGAACAGATACGCAGTATTCT.

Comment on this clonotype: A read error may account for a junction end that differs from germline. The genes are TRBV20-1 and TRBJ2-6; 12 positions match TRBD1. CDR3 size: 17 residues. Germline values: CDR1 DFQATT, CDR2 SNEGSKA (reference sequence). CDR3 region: CSAGPGQGASGVNVLTF. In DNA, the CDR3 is TGCAGTGCCGGGCCGGGACAGGGGGCTTCTGGGGTCAACGTCCTGACTTTC.

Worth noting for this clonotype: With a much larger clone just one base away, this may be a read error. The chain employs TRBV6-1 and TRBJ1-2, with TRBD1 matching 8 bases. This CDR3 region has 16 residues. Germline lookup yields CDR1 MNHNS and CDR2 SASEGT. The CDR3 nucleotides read TGTGCCAGCAATGAAAACTCTTCAGGGGGCTTGATGGGTTGCACCTTC. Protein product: CASNENSSGGLMGCTF.